Described below is a single T cell receptor beta chain sequence and its context. This sample is drawn from a study of T cell changes during pregnancy in multiple sclerosis. CDR3 size: 16 residues. Trimming at V came to 5 bases and at J to 7 bases, leaving 12 bases not matched to a gene. The germline CDR1 and CDR2 sequences are SGHNT and YENEEA. Assay used: immunoSEQ multiplex PCR; TCRdb lists only in-frame clones, some missing. Among roughly 99,000 clones listed, around 90% were seen once. Sequencing used peripheral blood, obtained in the third trimester of pregnancy. This receptor was taken from a female donor in good health, enrolled as a control in a pregnancy study. The chain links TRBV11-3 to TRBJ2-2; TRBD2 agrees at 8 bases. The CDR3 here is CASSPLSGLGGGELFF. The CDR3 nucleotides are TGTGCCAGCAGCCCCTTATCGGGACTAGGAGGCGGGGAGCTGTTTTTT.